The rows below give T cell receptor beta chains drawn from one sample of a study of graft-versus-host responses after intestinal transplantation. The data were produced by immunoSEQ multiplex PCR, yet TCRdb's version contains in-frame clones alone and is incomplete. The data contain tens of thousands of clones, about 90% of them seen just once; the ten biggest clones take up roughly 2.5%. No antigen is known for these receptors. The material was unstimulated CD8+ T cells sorted from spleen or lymph node cells, obtained before intestinal transplant. The receptor set was obtained from a human donor who received an intestinal transplant. CDR3s include the opening cysteine and the closing phenylalanine or tryptophan. A D gene is named only where the DNA matches it firmly. Only part of the rows carry a size: once, few, many, or a class if the clone is expanded.

v_call	j_call	clone_size	d_call	cdr3_aa	cdr3_nt
TRBV4-1	TRBJ2-1	.	.	CASSARRMLRGQEQFF	TGCGCCAGCTCTGCCCGGCGGATGCTTCGGGGTCAAGAGCAGTTCTTC
TRBV13	TRBJ2-7	once	.	CASSLGSVFNDRAYEQYF	TGTGCCAGCAGCTTAGGCTCGGTTTTTAATGACAGAGCCTACGAGCAGTACTTC
TRBV6-1	TRBJ2-1	.	TRBD1	CASRQGYNEQFF	TGTGCCAGCAGACAGGGGTACAATGAGCAGTTCTTC
TRBV11-2	TRBJ2-7	once	TRBD1	CASSLGGTGNEQYF	TGTGCCAGCAGCTTAGGGGGGACAGGGAACGAGCAGTACTTC
TRBV2	TRBJ2-1	.	TRBD2	CASRVTSGSSYNEQFF	TGTGCCAGCAGGGTTACTAGCGGGAGCTCCTACAATGAGCAGTTCTTC
TRBV19	TRBJ1-2	.	.	CASTSSVGGYTF	TGTGCCAGTACCAGCAGCGTCGGGGGCTACACCTTC
TRBV4-2	TRBJ2-1	.	TRBD2	CASSPASGGFDEQFF	TGTGCCAGCAGCCCCGCTAGCGGGGGGTTTGATGAGCAGTTCTTC
TRBV19	TRBJ1-4	few	TRBD1	CASKGTDLNEKLFF	TGTGCCAGTAAGGGGACAGACCTTAATGAAAAACTGTTTTTT
TRBV7-9	TRBJ1-2	.	.	CASSPHVLPITFYGYTF	TGTGCCAGCAGCCCCCACGTTCTCCCCATAACATTCTATGGCTACACCTTC
TRBV29-1	TRBJ2-2	.	TRBD1	CSGVQGTGELFF	TGCAGCGGTGTACAGGGGACCGGGGAGCTGTTTTTT
TRBV9	TRBJ2-1	.	TRBD2	CASSVTGTSGTYNEQFF	TGTGCCAGCAGCGTCACCGGGACTAGCGGAACCTACAATGAGCAGTTCTTC
TRBV4-1	TRBJ2-3	.	TRBD2	CASSQETAREGQDTQYF	TGCGCCAGCAGCCAAGAAACGGCGCGGGAGGGTCAAGATACGCAGTATTTT
TRBV4-1	TRBJ1-4	.	TRBD1	CASSPDRGGEKLFF	TGCGCCAGCAGCCCTGACAGGGGAGGTGAAAAACTGTTTTTT
TRBV2	TRBJ2-7	.	TRBD1	CASSEMGDSSYEQYF	TGTGCCAGCAGTGAGATGGGGGACAGCTCCTACGAGCAGTACTTC
TRBV4-1	TRBJ2-2	.	TRBD1	CASSQARTGGVAGELFF	TGCGCCAGCAGCCAAGCCCGGACAGGGGGCGTCGCCGGGGAGCTGTTTTTT
TRBV6-5	TRBJ2-3	.	.	CASKGDTQYF	TGTGCCAGCAAGGGGGATACGCAGTATTTT
TRBV11-2	TRBJ2-7	.	TRBD2	CASSSSTSDSYEQYF	TGTGCCAGCAGCTCGTCGACTAGCGACTCCTACGAGCAGTACTTC
TRBV28	TRBJ2-1	once	.	CASSSRDNEQFF	TGTGCCAGCAGTTCCAGGGACAATGAGCAGTTCTTC
TRBV19	TRBJ1-1	.	TRBD1	CASSTWGQGAAEAFF	TGTGCCAGTAGTACCTGGGGACAGGGGGCTGCTGAAGCTTTCTTT
TRBV16	TRBJ1-1	.	.	CASSLYNTEAFF	TGTGCCAGCAGCCTCTATAACACTGAAGCTTTCTTT
TRBV5-1	TRBJ1-1	.	TRBD1	CASSYGGTGVVMNTEAFF	TGCGCCAGCAGCTATGGGGGGACAGGGGTGGTTATGAACACTGAAGCTTTCTTT
TRBV28	TRBJ2-1	.	.	CASSLGQSFYNEQFF	TGTGCCAGCAGTTTGGGACAAAGCTTCTACAATGAGCAGTTCTTC
TRBV15	TRBJ2-1	.	TRBD1	CATSRWWGQNEQFF	TGTGCCACCAGCCGGTGGTGGGGACAGAATGAGCAGTTCTTC
TRBV9	TRBJ2-7	.	.	CASSSGSGFSYEQYF	TGTGCCAGCAGCTCTGGGAGCGGGTTTTCCTACGAGCAGTACTTC
TRBV23-1	TRBJ1-4	.	.	CASRGDSVYEKLFF	TGCGCCAGCAGGGGAGATTCCGTTTATGAAAAACTGTTTTTT
TRBV7-7	TRBJ2-7	.	TRBD2	CASSSGTSALIHYEQYF	TGTGCTAGCAGCTCCGGGACTAGCGCCTTAATCCACTACGAGCAGTACTTC
TRBV27	TRBJ2-7	.	.	CASSSETEGPYEQYF	TGTGCCAGCAGTTCAGAAACAGAGGGTCCCTACGAGCAGTACTTC
TRBV2	TRBJ1-2	.	TRBD1	CASRVYGQAGYGYTF	TGTGCCAGCAGGGTTTATGGACAGGCCGGGTATGGCTACACCTTC
TRBV7-2	TRBJ1-3	once	TRBD1	CASSFRQGRRNTIYF	TGTGCCAGCAGCTTCCGACAGGGCAGAAGAAACACCATATATTTT
TRBV18	TRBJ1-5	.	.	CASSPDRNQPQHF	TGTGCCAGCTCCCCCGACAGGAATCAGCCCCAGCATTTT
TRBV6-4	TRBJ2-1	.	TRBD2	CASSPTSGNYNEQFF	TGTGCCAGCAGTCCCACTAGCGGGAACTACAATGAGCAGTTCTTC
TRBV6-6	TRBJ1-2	.	TRBD1	CASSYGGQGNGYTF	TGTGCCAGCAGTTACGGGGGACAGGGGAACGGCTACACCTTC
TRBV14	TRBJ2-6	.	TRBD2	CASSQGLAGRSGANVLTF	TGTGCCAGCAGCCAAGGACTAGCGGGACGCTCTGGGGCCAACGTCCTGACTTTC
TRBV2	TRBJ2-7	.	TRBD1	CASRSGQIYEQYF	TGTGCCAGCAGATCGGGACAGATCTACGAGCAGTACTTC
TRBV4-1	TRBJ2-7	.	.	CASSHPEGEQYF	TGCGCCAGCAGCCACCCGGAGGGGGAGCAGTACTTC
TRBV10-3	TRBJ2-2	.	.	CAIGGGLNTGELFF	TGTGCCATCGGTGGGGGCCTGAACACCGGGGAGCTGTTTTTT
TRBV5-4	TRBJ2-3	.	.	CASSFYRTVLTTADTQYF	TGTGCCAGCAGCTTCTATAGGACAGTCCTCACTACGGCAGATACGCAGTATTTT
TRBV28	TRBJ2-3	.	.	CASSFLRTTGVASTTDTQYF	TGTGCCAGCAGTTTTCTAAGGACAACGGGGGTGGCGTCTACCACAGATACGCAGTATTTT
TRBV5-6	TRBJ2-5	.	.	CASSLDGGPAKETQYF	TGTGCCAGCAGCTTGGACGGGGGGCCCGCGAAAGAGACCCAGTACTTC
TRBV6-5	TRBJ2-1	.	TRBD2	CASQSGGLYNEQFF	TGTGCCAGCCAGTCGGGGGGATTATACAATGAGCAGTTCTTC
TRBV21-1	TRBJ2-1	.	.	CASSKPLTGTIVDNEQFF	TGTGCCAGCAGCAAGCCCCTAACCGGGACTATAGTAGACAATGAGCAGTTCTTC
TRBV27	TRBJ2-7	.	TRBD2	CASSPGTSGRTPYEQYF	TGTGCCAGCAGCCCCGGGACTAGCGGGAGGACTCCCTACGAGCAGTACTTC
TRBV7-3	TRBJ2-5	.	.	CASSLGGQEETQYF	TGTGCCAGCAGCTTAGGCGGGCAAGAAGAGACCCAGTACTTC
TRBV9	TRBJ2-1	once	TRBD2	CASSSRLAGIYNEQFF	TGTGCCAGCAGCTCCAGACTAGCGGGCATCTACAATGAGCAGTTCTTC